The 9 T cell receptor beta chains reported below all come from one sample, sequenced in a study of blood T cell repertoires in COVID-19. The method was immunoSEQ multiplex PCR; TCRdb's version includes in-frame clones alone and lacks a portion of them. The sample contains some 70,000 clones, approximately 80% of which appear only once. Input material: peripheral blood. The receptor set was obtained from a man aged 50-60 years with COVID-19, enrolled during active disease.

The chain couples TRBV3-1 (or the pseudogene TRBV3-2) to TRBJ2-2; a weak D match, TRBD1 (5 bases). V lost 7 bases, J lost 3 bases, and 9 bases lay in between. The length of the CDR3 is 13 residues. Germline V gives CDR1 LGHDT, CDR2 YNNKEL (reference sequence). CDR3 sequence reads: CASTRADTGELFF. Here the CDR3 DNA reads TGTGCCAGCACCAGGGCAGACACCGGGGAGCTGTTTTTT.

The sample holds a few counts of this clone. The rearrangement links TRBV4-2 to TRBJ1-2, with a tentative D call TRBD1 (5 bases). Per germline, CDR1 LGHNA and CDR2 YNFKEQ. The CDR3 is 14 residues long. Trimming took 3 bases from V and 0 from J, leaving 8 bases between them. For the CDR3, the DNA is TGTGCCAGCAGCCACAGGGACTCTAACTATGGCTACACCTTC. Translated, it gives CASSHRDSNYGYTF.

The chain links TRBV29-1 to TRBJ1-1, with D hard to call. Trimming took off 5 bases at V and 0 bases at J, with 16 bases between the two ends. The CDR3 loop spans 15 amino acids. Germline CDR1 and CDR2: SQVTM and ANQGSEA. DNA of the CDR3: TGCAGCGTTATGGGCATCCCCTGGGTGAACACTGAAGCTTTCTTT. It encodes CSVMGIPWVNTEAFF. The variable domain in full, with the rest retrieved from reference TRBV29-1 and TRBJ1-1, is SAVISQKPSRDICQRGTSLTIQCQVDSQVTMMFWYRQQPGQSLTLIATANQGSEATYESGFVIDKFPISRPNLTFSTLTVSNMSPEDSSIYLCSVMGIPWVNTEAFFGQGTRLTVV.

This clone was seen a few times. This chain connects TRBV12-5 to TRBJ2-7, with D maybe TRBD1 (5 bases). There are 14 residues in the CDR3. Between the trimmed V and J ends, which lost 6 bases and 6 bases, there was a span of 18 bases. Germline V lookup: CDR1 LGHNT, CDR2 FRNRAP. The CDR3 is CASGSGGRVSEQYF. The CDR3 DNA reads as TGTGCTAGTGGCTCCGGTGGCAGGGTGAGCGAGCAGTACTTC. Drawing the rest from reference TRBV12-5 and TRBJ2-7, the complete variable domain is DARVTQTPRHKVTEMGQEVTMRCQPILGHNTVFWYRQTMMQGLELLAYFRNRAPLDDSGMPKDRFSAEMPDATLATLKIQPSEPRDSAVYFCASGSGGRVSEQYFGPGTRLTVT.

The chain carries TRBV9 and TRBJ2-1, with TRBD1 matching 8 bases. CDR1 and CDR2 from the germline V gene are SGDLS and YYNGEE. The junction had 15 bases not matched to a gene; V was cut back by 6 bases and J by 7 bases. The CDR3 consists of 16 residues. The CDR3 spells CASTRAEGQGINEQFF. CDR3 nucleotides: TGTGCCAGCACCCGAGCGGAAGGACAGGGTATAAATGAGCAGTTCTTC.

The chain combines TRBV29-1 with TRBJ1-1; D is undetermined. The V gene's germline CDR1 is SQVTM and CDR2 ANQGSEA. The V gene lost 7 bases and the J gene lost 0 bases, with 6 bases spanning the gap. The CDR3 is 11 amino acids. CDR3 coding DNA: TGCAGCGGTTTTATGAACACTGAAGCTTTCTTT. It codes for CSGFMNTEAFF.

This clone was seen once. CDR3 in amino acids: CASSDLLGGVGNTIYF. The CDR3 DNA follows: TGTGCCAGCAGTGATCTTTTGGGAGGAGTTGGAAACACCATATATTTT. The chain is built from TRBV6-1 and TRBJ1-3; unclear D gene. The CDR3 totals 16 residues. Germline V CDR1 and CDR2: MNHNS, SASEGT. V lost 3 bases and J 3 bases, leaving 15 bases between the germline ends.

The CDR3 here is CATRRTERPFYANTGELFF. Written as DNA, the CDR3 is TGTGCCACCAGAAGGACAGAACGGCCCTTTTACGCGAACACCGGGGAGCTGTTTTTT. The V call is TRBV21-1, the J call TRBJ2-2; the listed D gene, TRBD1, was not tested against the DNA. TRBV21-1 is recorded as a pseudogene. This CDR3 comprises 19 residues.

This sequence joins TRBV6-5 and TRBJ2-7, with a tentative D call TRBD2 (5 bases). With 7 bases removed from V and 0 bases from J, the gap between germline ends came to 16 bases. Germline V gene lookup returns CDR1 MNHEY and CDR2 SVGAGI. The CDR3 contains 15 residues. This chain's CDR3 is CASMRTGELSYEQYF. In DNA, the CDR3 is TGTGCCAGCATGAGGACTGGCGAACTCTCCTACGAGCAGTACTTC.